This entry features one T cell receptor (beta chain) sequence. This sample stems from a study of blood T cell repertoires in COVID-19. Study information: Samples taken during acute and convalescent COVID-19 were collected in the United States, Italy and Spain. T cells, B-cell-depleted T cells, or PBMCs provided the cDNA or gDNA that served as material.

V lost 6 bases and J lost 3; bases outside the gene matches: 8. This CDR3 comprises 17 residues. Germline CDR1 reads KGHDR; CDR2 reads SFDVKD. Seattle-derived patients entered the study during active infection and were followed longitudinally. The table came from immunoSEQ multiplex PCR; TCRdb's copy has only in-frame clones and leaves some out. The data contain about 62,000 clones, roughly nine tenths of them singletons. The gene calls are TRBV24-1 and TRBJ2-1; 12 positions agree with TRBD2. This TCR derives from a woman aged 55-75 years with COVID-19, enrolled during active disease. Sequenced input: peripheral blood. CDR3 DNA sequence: TGTGCCACCAGTCAGGGGCTAGCGGGGGGGATCTACAATGAGCAGTTCTTC. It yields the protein CATSQGLAGGIYNEQFF.